The sequence of this TCR beta chain was determined in a study of T cell responses to AZD1222 COVID-19 vaccine. There are 16 residues in the CDR3. The germline gives CDR1 MDHEN, CDR2 SYDVKM. V lost 6 bases, J lost 3 bases, and 18 bases lay in between. The protocol was immunoSEQ multiplex PCR, while the TCRdb copy is restricted to in-frame clones and leaves out a portion. The sample yields 33,000 or so clones, 70% to 90% seen once. The source is an adult who received the AZD1222 COVID-19 vaccine. Specimen: peripheral blood, collected 28 days after the second AZD1222 dose. V gene TRBV28 combines with J gene TRBJ1-5; possibly TRBD1 for D (5 bases). DNA of the CDR3: TGTGCCAGCAGGACCCTGGGGGGTTCGAACAATCAGCCCCAGCATTTT. It specifies CASRTLGGSNNQPQHF.